This T cell receptor (beta chain) derives from a study of T-cell reconstitution after alpha-beta-depleted transplantation in children. Germline CDR1 SGHDT, CDR2 YYEEEE. This CDR3 region has 18 residues. V trimming: 1 base; J trimming: 5 bases; junction bases outside the gene matches: 13. Preparation of the TCRbeta library used unique molecular identifiers. MiXCR was run by TCRdb on the PCR reads, yielding one entry per CDR3 protein. The sample has 700,000 or so distinct CDR3 sequences; around 13% are singletons. This sequence joins TRBV5-6 and TRBJ2-5; 11 nucleotides line up with TRBD2. The specimen comprised PBMCs, sampled before TCRalphabeta/CD19-depleted stem cell transplant. This TCR derives from a girl aged 2 to 9 with congenital amegakaryocytic thrombocytopenia, due to receive a stem cell transplant. CDR3: CASSLLAGGGAVLETQYF. The CDR3 bases are TGTGCCAGCAGCTTGCTAGCGGGAGGCGGTGCGGTGTTGGAGACCCAGTACTTC.